A selection of T cell receptor beta chains follows, all from one sample in a study of T cell repertoires in cytomegalovirus infection. From the reads, TCRdb called clonotypes with MiXCR, one entry per CDR3 protein. This table has hundreds of thousands of distinct CDR3 sequences, roughly 36% appearing once. Their antigens are not known. This specimen was cultured PBMCs, taken from culture after CMV antigen stimulation. These receptors originate from a human donor in good health (CMV status not recorded). Some clones in this sample may be carry-over from other donors' samples. The CDR3 runs from the conserved cysteine through the conserved F or W. A D gene is named only where the DNA matches it firmly.

cdr3_length	v_call	j_call	d_call	cdr3_aa
14	TRBV5-5	TRBJ2-7	TRBD2	CASSTGLAGDRQYF
15	TRBV6-1	TRBJ2-1	NA	CASSVGAVSYNEQFF
13	TRBV10-3	TRBJ1-1	TRBD1	CAISPTGHTEAFF
15	TRBV3-1	TRBJ1-2	TRBD1	CASSAWDRTNYGYTF
16	TRBV7-2	TRBJ2-3	NA	CASSLDGPPSTDTQYF
14	TRBV7-2	TRBJ2-3	NA	CASSLVSSAVPWYF
17	TRBV7-2	TRBJ1-5	NA	CASSYRSGGDSNQPQHF
15	TRBV12-3/TRBV12-4	TRBJ2-7	NA	CASSGPGTGKVEQYF
16	TRBV12-3/TRBV12-4	TRBJ2-5	NA	CASSLRTGAPGETQYF
15	TRBV7-2	TRBJ2-2	NA	CASSPTRHPTGELFF
13	TRBV6-5	TRBJ2-1	NA	CASSIVGVNEQFF
17	TRBV12-3/TRBV12-4	TRBJ2-5	TRBD2	CASSHRTSGRREETQYF
13	TRBV7-2	TRBJ2-3	NA	CASSSTAPGTQYF
14	TRBV6-1	TRBJ1-4	NA	CASSEKRNNEKLFF
16	TRBV20-1	TRBJ2-7	NA	CSARDWGGLSSYEQYF
12	TRBV5-6	TRBJ1-5	NA	CASSPWNQPQHF
14	TRBV6-5	TRBJ2-7	NA	CASTRPGGNYEQYF
15	TRBV5-1	TRBJ2-5	NA	CASSLALQGGKTQYF
12	TRBV2	TRBJ1-4	NA	CASSWSNEKLFF
18	TRBV6-2/TRBV6-3	TRBJ2-1	NA	CASSYPDQGTSGYNEQFF
13	TRBV6-5	TRBJ2-3	TRBD1	CASKGQGQDTQYF
16	TRBV19	TRBJ2-1	TRBD1	CASSIVQGALSNEQFF
19	TRBV7-2	TRBJ2-1	TRBD2	CASSSPLAGGPGSYNEQFF